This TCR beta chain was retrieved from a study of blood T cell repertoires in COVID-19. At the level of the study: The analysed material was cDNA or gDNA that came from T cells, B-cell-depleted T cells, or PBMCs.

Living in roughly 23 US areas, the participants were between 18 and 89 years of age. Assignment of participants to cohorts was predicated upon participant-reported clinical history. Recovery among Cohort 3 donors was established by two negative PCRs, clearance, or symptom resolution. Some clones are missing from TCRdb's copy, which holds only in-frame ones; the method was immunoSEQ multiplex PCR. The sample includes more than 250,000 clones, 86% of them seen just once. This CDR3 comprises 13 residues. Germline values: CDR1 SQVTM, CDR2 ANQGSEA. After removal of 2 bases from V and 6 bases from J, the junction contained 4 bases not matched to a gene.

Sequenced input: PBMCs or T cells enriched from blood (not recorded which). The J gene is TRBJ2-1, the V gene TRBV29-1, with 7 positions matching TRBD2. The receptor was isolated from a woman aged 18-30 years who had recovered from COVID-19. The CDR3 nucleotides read TGCAGCGTTGAAATTGGGGGGGGCAATGAGCAGTTCTTC. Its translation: CSVEIGGGNEQFF.